Following are 27 T cell receptor beta chains from one sample sequenced in a study of CD8 T cells in Susac syndrome. The authors reverse transcribed 0.5 to 1 ug RNA with random hexamers. Via MiXCR, TCRdb re-called the immunoSEQ multiplex PCR reads, giving one row per CDR3 protein. The sample records around 81,000 distinct CDR3 sequences, approximately 95% being singletons. The specimen was CD8+ T cells from PBMCs. The receptors come from a human donor with Susac syndrome.

CDR3 amino acids: CSVGRRDANTGELFF. Written as DNA, the CDR3 is TGCAGCGTTGGGCGGCGGGACGCGAACACCGGGGAGCTGTTTTTT. The chain joins TRBV29-1 to TRBJ2-2; D may be TRBD2 (6 bases). Germline CDR1 reads SQVTM; CDR2 reads ANQGSEA. Trimming left V 4 bases short and J 0 bases short, with 12 bases between. This CDR3 is 15 amino acids long.

The genes are TRBV30 and TRBJ2-5, with D possibly TRBD2 on 5 matching bases. Trimming pared 1 base from V and 5 bases from J, leaving 17 bases between. Germline V gene sequence: CDR1 GTSNPN, CDR2 SVGIG (reference sequence). The CDR3 is 15 amino acids. The CDR3 is CAWSGEFDIPETQYF. DNA for the CDR3: TGTGCCTGGAGTGGGGAGTTTGACATCCCGGAGACCCAGTACTTC. Together with reference TRBV30 and TRBJ2-5, the CDR3 gives the full variable domain: SQTIHQWPATLVQPVGSPLSLECTVEGTSNPNLYWYRQAAGRGLQLLFYSVGIGQISSEVPQNLSASRPQDRQFILSSKKLLLSDSGFYLCAWSGEFDIPETQYFGPGTRLLVL.

The V and J genes are TRBV3-1 and TRBJ2-6; D is undetermined. The CDR3 totals 16 residues. Germline CDR1 and CDR2: LGHDT and YNNKEL (reference sequence). Trimming left V 0 bases short and J 4 bases short, with 10 bases between. In nucleotides, the CDR3 is TGTGCCAGCAGCCAAGAGACCATGGGAGGGGCCAACGTCCTGACTTTC. Its protein is CASSQETMGGANVLTF. Using reference TRBV3-1 and TRBJ2-6 for the parts outside the CDR3, the full variable domain is DTAVSQTPKYLVTQMGNDKSIKCEQNLGHDTMYWYKQDSKKFLKIMFSYNNKELIINETVPNRFSPKSPDKAHLNLHINSLELGDSAVYFCASSQETMGGANVLTFGAGSRLTVL.

The rearrangement uses TRBV6-4 and TRBJ2-1, with D hard to call. Trimming removed 0 bases at V and 4 bases at J, with 4 bases between. The CDR3 has 13 amino acids. CDR1 and CDR2 (germline): MRHNA, SNTAGT. The CDR3 spells CASSDSEYNEQFF. CDR3 DNA: TGTGCCAGCAGTGACTCGGAATACAATGAGCAGTTCTTC.

The V gene is TRBV12-3 or TRBV12-4, the J gene TRBJ1-6, with 10 bases that match TRBD1. This CDR3 has 15 amino acids. The V segment lost 8 bases and the J segment 9 bases; nucleotides outside the gene matches: 10. In nucleotides, the CDR3 is TGTGCCAGCGATTCGGGACAGGGGTACGGTTCACCCCTCCACTTT. It is translated as CASDSGQGYGSPLHF.

The rearrangement joins TRBV6-6 to TRBJ2-3; 8 bases are shared with TRBD1. The CDR3 extends over 14 amino acids. The V segment lost 4 bases and the J segment 0 bases; nucleotides outside the gene matches: 0. Germline CDR1 MNHNY, CDR2 SVGAGI (reference sequence). CDR3 sequence reads: CASSWTGSTDTQYF. In DNA, the CDR3 is TGTGCCAGCAGTTGGACAGGGAGCACAGATACGCAGTATTTT.

V gene TRBV7-9 combines with J gene TRBJ2-3; D perhaps matches TRBD2 (6 bases). This CDR3 has 15 residues. Germline CDR1 and CDR2: SEHNR and FQNEAQ (reference sequence). V was clipped by 5 bases and J by 2 bases, with 14 bases between them. The CDR3 spells CASSPDYQTTDTQYF. CDR3 nucleotide sequence: TGTGCCAGCAGCCCGGACTATCAGACCACAGATACGCAGTATTTT.

The chain carries TRBV18 and TRBJ2-1, with unresolved D. Between the trimmed V and J ends, which lost 0 bases and 9 bases, there was a span of 12 bases. The CDR3 loop spans 14 amino acids. Germline V gene lookup returns CDR1 KGHSH and CDR2 LQKENI. CDR3: CASSPPQMTSEQFF. The CDR3 bases are TGTGCCAGCTCACCACCCCAGATGACCAGTGAGCAGTTCTTC.

Here the CDR3 reads CASSPGLAGGQVPFF. DNA for the CDR3: TGTGCCAGCAGCCCCGGACTAGCGGGAGGGCAAGTCCCGTTCTTC. The chain uses TRBV13 and TRBJ2-1; 15 bases agree with TRBD2. CDR1 and CDR2 from the germline V gene are PRHDT and FYEKMQ (reference sequence). This CDR3 has 15 residues. The J segment lost 15 bases and the V segment lost 5 bases, leaving 11 bases of the junction unmatched.

The J gene is TRBJ2-2, the V gene TRBV28, with a tentative D call TRBD1 (5 bases). Germline V gives CDR1 MDHEN, CDR2 SYDVKM. This CDR3 is built from 16 residues. Deletions cut 8 bases from V and 3 bases from J, with 19 bases between. The CDR3, as DNA: TGTGCCAGCCGCGAACGGACAACCTGGGACACCGGGGAGCTGTTTTTT. Translated: CASRERTTWDTGELFF.

The V call is TRBV28, the J call TRBJ2-7; D is uncertain. This CDR3 is 14 amino acids long. Germline V gene lookup returns CDR1 MDHEN and CDR2 SYDVKM. V was cut by 6 bases and J by 0 bases, with 12 bases left in between. The CDR3 is CASSRPWSSYEQYF. As DNA, the CDR3 is TGTGCCAGCAGCCGACCTTGGTCCTCCTACGAGCAGTACTTC. Filled out from reference TRBV28 and TRBJ2-7, the complete variable domain reads DVKVTQSSRYLVKRTGEKVFLECVQDMDHENMFWYRQDPGLGLRLIYFSYDVKMKEKGDIPEGYSVSREKKERFSLILESASTNQTSMYLCASSRPWSSYEQYFGPGTRLTVT.

This sequence joins TRBV15 and TRBJ2-1; D is unresolved. V was cut by 0 bases and J by 1 base, with 10 bases left in between. Germline V lookup: CDR1 LNHNV, CDR2 YYDKDF (reference sequence). There are 16 residues in the CDR3. The CDR3 bases are TGTGCCACCAGCAGAGAAGTAGTACGGTCCTACAATGAGCAGTTCTTC. As protein: CATSREVVRSYNEQFF. Variable domain in full (rest from reference TRBV15 and TRBJ2-1): DAMVIQNPRYQVTQFGKPVTLSCSQTLNHNVMYWYQQKSSQAPKLLFHYYDKDFNNEADTPDNFQSRRPNTSFCFLDIRSPGLGDTAMYLCATSREVVRSYNEQFFGPGTRLTVL.

This chain uses TRBV7-9 with TRBJ2-1; D is unclear. The CDR3 has 13 amino acids. Trimming shortened V by 5 bases and J by 6 bases, and 11 bases separated the two germline ends. Germline V CDR1 and CDR2: SEHNR, FQNEAQ (reference sequence). This CDR3 reads CASSPPGANEQFF. CDR3 in DNA: TGTGCCAGCAGCCCACCGGGCGCCAATGAGCAGTTCTTC.

This clonotype was counted between two and nine times. V is TRBV30 and J is TRBJ2-7; no clear D. Trimming took 2 bases from V and 3 from J, leaving 8 bases between them. The CDR3 runs to 12 residues. From germline, CDR1 is GTSNPN and CDR2 SVGIG (reference sequence). The CDR3 DNA reads TGTGCCTGGAGTTCCCAATTCTACGAGCAGTACTTC. This sequence encodes CAWSSQFYEQYF.

The V and J genes are TRBV13 and TRBJ2-1, with 9 nucleotides matching TRBD2. The germline gives CDR1 PRHDT, CDR2 FYEKMQ (reference sequence). This CDR3 has 16 residues. Losses at the gene ends were 3 bases for V and 9 bases for J; bases not matched to a gene: 12. The CDR3: CASSLEGLASWGEQFF. CDR3 nucleotides: TGTGCCAGCAGCTTGGAGGGACTAGCCTCGTGGGGTGAGCAGTTCTTC.

The chain is built from TRBV25-1 and TRBJ1-2; 9 bases map to TRBD1. This CDR3 contains 16 residues. Per the germline V gene, CDR1 is MGHDK and CDR2 is SYGVNS. The junction had 11 bases not matched to a gene; V was cut back by 1 base and J by 8 bases. CDR3 sequence (DNA): TGTGCCAGCAGTGAATTATTCGGGACAGGGAATGCCGGCTACACCTTC. It yields the protein CASSELFGTGNAGYTF.

This chain uses TRBV28 with TRBJ2-2; possibly TRBD2 for D (6 bases). Trimming stripped 2 bases from V and 6 bases from J, with 13 bases between. Germline assignment: CDR1 MDHEN and CDR2 SYDVKM. The CDR3 loop spans 15 amino acids. The CDR3 sequence: CASSLTPGAAGELFF. The CDR3 DNA follows: TGTGCCAGCAGTTTAACTCCGGGAGCGGCCGGGGAGCTGTTTTTT.

This clonotype was detected once. The chain couples TRBV4-3 to TRBJ2-6; 9 nucleotides line up with TRBD2. CDR1 is LGHNA and CDR2 is YSLEER in the germline V gene. The CDR3 totals 17 residues. Trimming removed 4 bases from V and 4 bases from J; junction bases left unmatched: 8. The CDR3: CASSPSGVQGGANVLTF. CDR3 DNA sequence: TGCGCCAGCAGCCCTAGCGGGGTCCAGGGGGGGGCCAACGTCCTGACTTTC.

The V and J genes are TRBV29-1 and TRBJ1-1; D gene uncertain. V lost 4 bases and J lost 3, with 12 bases in between. Germline V gene sequence: CDR1 SQVTM, CDR2 ANQGSEA. CDR3 size: 13 residues. CDR3 residues: CSVVGGWYTEAFF. The CDR3 DNA follows: TGCAGCGTTGTGGGTGGTTGGTACACTGAAGCTTTCTTT.

The chain is built from TRBV5-6 and TRBJ2-7; tentatively, D is TRBD1 (6 bases). This CDR3 is built from 13 residues. Germline CDR1 reads SGHDT; CDR2 reads YYEEEE. V was shortened by 3 bases and J by 3 bases, with 10 bases between the two germline ends. The CDR3 is CASSSGHLYEQYF. The CDR3 coding sequence is TGTGCCAGCAGCTCGGGACATCTCTACGAGCAGTACTTC.

The chain combines TRBV7-9 with TRBJ1-1; D perhaps matches TRBD1 (5 bases). Per germline, CDR1 SEHNR and CDR2 FQNEAQ (reference sequence). This CDR3 spans 14 amino acids. Trimming pared 5 bases from V and 2 bases from J, leaving 12 bases between. The CDR3 sequence: CASSTLGGNTEAFF. CDR3 in DNA: TGTGCCAGCAGCACATTGGGGGGAAACACTGAAGCTTTCTTT.

The V gene is TRBV7-9, the J gene TRBJ2-7; 8 bases align to TRBD2. This CDR3 is 13 amino acids long. The V gene's germline CDR1 is SEHNR and CDR2 FQNEAQ (reference sequence). V lost 4 bases, J lost 3 bases, and 2 bases stayed unmatched. The chain's CDR3 is CASSSAGGYEQYF. The CDR3 DNA reads as TGTGCCAGCAGCTCCGCGGGGGGCTACGAGCAGTACTTC.

The chain combines TRBV12-3 or TRBV12-4 with TRBJ2-7; D is perhaps TRBD1 or TRBD2 (6 bases each). V dropped 7 bases and J dropped 5 bases, with 12 bases sitting between them. The CDR3 length is 12 residues. CDR3 bases: TGTGCCAGCAACTTGGGGGGCCACGAGCAGTACTTC. As protein: CASNLGGHEQYF.

This chain links TRBV25-1 with TRBJ2-3; 10 bases agree with TRBD1. The CDR3 has 15 residues. V lost 4 bases to trimming and J lost 4 bases; unmatched junction nucleotides: 5. Per the germline V gene, CDR1 is MGHDK and CDR2 is SYGVNS. The CDR3 is CASSAGQGEADTQYF. In DNA, the CDR3 is TGTGCCAGCAGTGCCGGACAGGGGGAGGCAGATACGCAGTATTTT.

The chain employs TRBV9 and TRBJ2-5; the D is unclear. This CDR3 has 13 amino acids. V was trimmed by 0 bases and J by 1 base, leaving 4 bases between them. Germline V CDR1 and CDR2: SGDLS, YYNGEE. The CDR3: CASSVVPQETQYF. In DNA form, the CDR3 reads TGTGCCAGCAGCGTAGTCCCCCAAGAGACCCAGTACTTC.

The J gene is TRBJ2-2, the V gene TRBV27; the D is unclear. The CDR3 runs 13 residues. In germline, CDR1 is MNHEY, CDR2 SMNVEV (reference sequence). The V end lost 3 bases, the J end lost 2 bases, and 4 bases lay between the germline ends. DNA of the CDR3: TGTGCCAGCAGTTTTAGTAACACCGGGGAGCTGTTTTTT. Residues: CASSFSNTGELFF.

A single count supports this clonotype. J is TRBJ2-5 and V is TRBV3-1; a weak D match, TRBD2 (6 bases). The CDR3 is 15 residues long. Trimming stripped 1 base from V and 5 bases from J, with 14 bases between. CDR1 and CDR2 from the germline V gene are LGHDT and YNNKEL (reference sequence). DNA for the CDR3: TGTGCCAGCAGCCAAGGGGGCGGGACGGGGGAGACCCAGTACTTC. Translation: CASSQGGGTGETQYF.